Presented here are 4 T cell receptor beta chains from one specimen sequenced in a study of Ad26.COV2.S vaccination and SARS-CoV-2 variants. Sequencing used immunoSEQ multiplex PCR; TCRdb keeps in-frame clones, though not all of them. The sample consists of about 87,000 clones, approximately 77% of them appearing once. The source material was peripheral blood, sampled after recovery from COVID-19. The receptors here all came from a human donor who had recovered from COVID-19.

J is TRBJ2-1 and V is TRBV13; possibly TRBD1 for D (5 bases). CDR3 length equals 12 residues. CDR1 and CDR2 (germline): PRHDT, FYEKMQ (reference sequence). V lost 5 bases and J 14 bases, leaving 16 bases between the germline ends. CDR3 sequence: CASSLDRILKFF. CDR3 nucleotide sequence: TGTGCCAGCAGCCTAGACAGAATCTTAAAGTTCTTC.

This clone was picked up one time. The V and J genes are TRBV11-3 and TRBJ2-6; 8 nucleotides match TRBD2. V trimming: 4 bases; J trimming: 1 base; junction bases outside the gene matches: 6. This CDR3 region has 17 residues. CDR1 and CDR2 from the germline V gene are SGHNT and YENEEA. CDR3 in amino acids: CASSSREGLSGANVLTF. DNA of the CDR3: TGTGCCAGCAGCTCCCGGGAGGGACTGTCTGGGGCCAACGTCCTGACTTTC.

This chain links TRBV27 with TRBJ1-1; 10 bases map to TRBD1. The CDR3 has 17 amino acids. Germline CDR1 is MNHEY and CDR2 is SMNVEV (reference sequence). With 2 bases clipped from V and 11 bases from J, the junction kept 17 bases outside the gene matches. This CDR3 is CASSLIKAGTGVLDAFF. CDR3 DNA sequence: TGTGCCAGCAGTTTAATTAAGGCTGGGACAGGGGTTCTTGACGCTTTCTTT.

V and J are TRBV27 and TRBJ2-2, with 9 positions matching TRBD2. In germline, CDR1 is MNHEY, CDR2 SMNVEV (reference sequence). CDR3 size: 16 residues. Losses at the gene ends were 5 bases for V and 5 bases for J; bases not matched to a gene: 9. In nucleotides, the CDR3 is TGTGCCAGCAGTCCCCGGGGCGGGAGGGGAACCGGGGAGCTGTTTTTT. Residues: CASSPRGGRGTGELFF.